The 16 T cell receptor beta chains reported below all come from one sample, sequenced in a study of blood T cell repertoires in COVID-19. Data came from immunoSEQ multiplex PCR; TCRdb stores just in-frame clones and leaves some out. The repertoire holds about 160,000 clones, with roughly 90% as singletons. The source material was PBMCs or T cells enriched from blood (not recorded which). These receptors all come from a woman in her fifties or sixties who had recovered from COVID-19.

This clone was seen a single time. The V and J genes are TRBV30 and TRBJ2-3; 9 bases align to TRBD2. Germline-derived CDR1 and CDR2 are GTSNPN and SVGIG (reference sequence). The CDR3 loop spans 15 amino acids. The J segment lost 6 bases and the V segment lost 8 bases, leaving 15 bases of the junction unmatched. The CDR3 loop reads CAGTKKLAGEDTQYF. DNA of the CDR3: TGTGCCGGGACTAAGAAACTAGCGGGCGAGGATACGCAGTATTTT. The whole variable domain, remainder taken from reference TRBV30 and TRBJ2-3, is SQTIHQWPATLVQPVGSPLSLECTVEGTSNPNLYWYRQAAGRGLQLLFYSVGIGQISSEVPQNLSASRPQDRQFILSSKKLLLSDSGFYLCAGTKKLAGEDTQYFGPGTRLTVL.

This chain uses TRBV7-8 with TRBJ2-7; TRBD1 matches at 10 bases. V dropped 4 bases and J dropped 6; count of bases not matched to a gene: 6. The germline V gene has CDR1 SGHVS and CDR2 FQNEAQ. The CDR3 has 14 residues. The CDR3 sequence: CASSSWTGGGEQYF. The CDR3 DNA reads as TGTGCCAGCAGCTCTTGGACAGGGGGGGGCGAGCAGTACTTC. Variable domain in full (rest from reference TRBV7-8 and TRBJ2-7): GAGVSQSPRYKVAKRGQDVALRCDPISGHVSLFWYQQALGQGPEFLTYFQNEAQLDKSGLPSDRFFAERPEGSVSTLKIQRTQQEDSAVYLCASSSWTGGGEQYFGPGTRLTVT.

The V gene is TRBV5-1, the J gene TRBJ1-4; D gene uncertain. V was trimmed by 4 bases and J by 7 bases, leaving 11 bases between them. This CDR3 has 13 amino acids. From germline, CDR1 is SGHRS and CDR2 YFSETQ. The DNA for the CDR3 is TGCGCCAGCAGCGAGGGAGGAGGTGAAAAACTGTTTTTT. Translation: CASSEGGGEKLFF.

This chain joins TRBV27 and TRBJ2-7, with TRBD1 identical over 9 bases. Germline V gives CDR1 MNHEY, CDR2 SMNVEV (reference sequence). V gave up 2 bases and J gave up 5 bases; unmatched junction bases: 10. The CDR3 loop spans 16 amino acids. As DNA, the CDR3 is TGTGCCAGCAGTTTAGGATGGGGACAGGGTAACCACGAGCAGTACTTC. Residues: CASSLGWGQGNHEQYF.

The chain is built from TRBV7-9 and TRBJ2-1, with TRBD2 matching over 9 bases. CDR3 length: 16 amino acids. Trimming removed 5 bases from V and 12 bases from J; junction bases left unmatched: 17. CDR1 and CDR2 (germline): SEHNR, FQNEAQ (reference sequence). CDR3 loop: CASSPKAGGGPPLQFF. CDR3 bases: TGTGCCAGCAGCCCAAAAGCGGGAGGTGGGCCTCCGCTGCAGTTCTTC.

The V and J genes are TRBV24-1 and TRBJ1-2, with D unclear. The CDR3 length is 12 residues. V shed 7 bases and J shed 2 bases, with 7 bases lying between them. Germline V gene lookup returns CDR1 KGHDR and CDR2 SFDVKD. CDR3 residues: CATSGGNYGYTF. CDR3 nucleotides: TGTGCCACCAGCGGCGGAAACTATGGCTACACCTTC.

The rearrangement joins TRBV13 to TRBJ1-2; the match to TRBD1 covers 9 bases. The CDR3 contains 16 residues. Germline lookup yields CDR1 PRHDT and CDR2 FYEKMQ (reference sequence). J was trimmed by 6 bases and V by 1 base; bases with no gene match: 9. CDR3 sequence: CASSLEGQGFLDGYTF. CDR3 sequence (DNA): TGTGCCAGCAGCTTAGAGGGACAGGGTTTTTTGGATGGCTACACCTTC.

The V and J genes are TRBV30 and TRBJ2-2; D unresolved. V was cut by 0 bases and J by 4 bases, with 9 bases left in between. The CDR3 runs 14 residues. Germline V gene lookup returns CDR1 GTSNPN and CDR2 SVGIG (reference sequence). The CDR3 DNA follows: TGTGCCTGGAGTGTATCGAGAGTCACCGGGGAGCTGTTTTTT. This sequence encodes CAWSVSRVTGELFF.

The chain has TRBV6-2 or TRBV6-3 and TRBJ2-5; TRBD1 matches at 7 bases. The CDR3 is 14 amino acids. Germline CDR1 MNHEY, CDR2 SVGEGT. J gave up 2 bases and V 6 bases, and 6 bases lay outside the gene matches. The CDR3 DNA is TGTGCCAGCAGCCGAGGGGACAGACAAGAGACCCAGTACTTC. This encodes CASSRGDRQETQYF.

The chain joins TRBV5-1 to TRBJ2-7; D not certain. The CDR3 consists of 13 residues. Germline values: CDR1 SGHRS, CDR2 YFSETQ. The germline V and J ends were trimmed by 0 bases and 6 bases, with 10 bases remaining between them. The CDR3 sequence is CASSLAIFGEQYF. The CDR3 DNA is TGCGCCAGCAGCTTGGCTATATTCGGCGAGCAGTACTTC.

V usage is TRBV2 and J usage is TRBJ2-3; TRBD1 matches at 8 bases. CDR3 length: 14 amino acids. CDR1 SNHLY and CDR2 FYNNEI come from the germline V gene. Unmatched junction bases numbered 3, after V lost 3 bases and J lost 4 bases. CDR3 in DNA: TGTGCCAGCAGTGATGACAGGGGACCAGATACGCAGTATTTT. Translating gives CASSDDRGPDTQYF.

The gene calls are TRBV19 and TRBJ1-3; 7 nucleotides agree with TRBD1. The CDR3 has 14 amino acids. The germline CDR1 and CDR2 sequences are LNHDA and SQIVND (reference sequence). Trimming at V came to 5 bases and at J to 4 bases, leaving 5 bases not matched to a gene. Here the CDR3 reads CASSHTTGGNTIYF. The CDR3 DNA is TGTGCCAGTAGTCACACGACAGGGGGAAACACCATATATTTT.

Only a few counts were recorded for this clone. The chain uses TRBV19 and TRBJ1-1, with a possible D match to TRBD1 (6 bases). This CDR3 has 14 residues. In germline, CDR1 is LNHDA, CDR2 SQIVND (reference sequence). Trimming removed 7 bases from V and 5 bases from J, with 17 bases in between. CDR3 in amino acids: CASTPGRGTTEAFF. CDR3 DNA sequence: TGTGCCAGTACCCCGGGGAGGGGGACTACTGAAGCTTTCTTT.

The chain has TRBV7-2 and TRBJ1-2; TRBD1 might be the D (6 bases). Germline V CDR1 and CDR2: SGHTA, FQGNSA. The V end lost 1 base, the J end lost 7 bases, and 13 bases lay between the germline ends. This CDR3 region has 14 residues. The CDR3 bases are TGTGCCAGCAGCTTAGAATCGGGGGGCACTGGCTACACCTTC. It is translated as CASSLESGGTGYTF.

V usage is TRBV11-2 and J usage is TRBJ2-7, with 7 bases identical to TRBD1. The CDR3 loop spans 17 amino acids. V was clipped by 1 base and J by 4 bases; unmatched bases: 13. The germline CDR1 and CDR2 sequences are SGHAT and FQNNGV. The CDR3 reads CASSLALTGMMRYEQYF. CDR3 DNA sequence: TGTGCCAGCAGCTTAGCCCTGACAGGGATGATGAGGTACGAGCAGTACTTC.

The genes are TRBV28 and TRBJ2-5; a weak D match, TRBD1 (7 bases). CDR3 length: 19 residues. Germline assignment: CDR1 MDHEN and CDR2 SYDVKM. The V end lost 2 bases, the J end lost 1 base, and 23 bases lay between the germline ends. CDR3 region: CASSLARGDSEGPQETQYF. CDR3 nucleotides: TGTGCCAGCAGTTTAGCAAGGGGGGACAGCGAGGGGCCCCAAGAGACCCAGTACTTC.